This T cell receptor (beta chain) comes out of a study of regulatory T cells in long-lasting Graves disease. Sequencing libraries for TCR beta were prepared with iRepertoire HTBI primers and Arm-PCR of CDR3 regions. TCRdb ran MiXCR on the multiplex PCR reads and lists one entry per CDR3 protein. The sample has some 500,000 distinct CDR3 sequences; roughly a sixth are singletons. The time point: newly diagnosed GD, antithyroid drugs for less than 3 months. PBMCs were the source of the RNA used for TCR sequencing. In germline, CDR1 is MDHEN, CDR2 SYDVKM. The CDR3 sequence is 14 residues long. Trimming left V 7 bases short and J 2 bases short, with 14 bases between. This same sample was also taken into another study, of T cells in Graves' hyperthyroidism and ophthalmopathy. That paper adds: The patients, who ranged from 18 to 65 in age, presented with newly diagnosed hyperthyroidism lasting under 2 months. Exclusion of patients followed from uncontrolled infection, other autoimmune disease, pregnancy or lactation.

This sequence joins TRBV28 and TRBJ1-1; D remains unclear. The clonotype was recovered from a middle-aged woman with Graves disease. The specimen was peripheral blood mononuclear cells (PBMCs), collected at new diagnosis, from a patient treated with antithyroid drugs. In DNA, the CDR3 is TGTGCCAGCACCCCTTTTTCAGGCAACACTGAAGCTTTCTTT. It codes for CASTPFSGNTEAFF.